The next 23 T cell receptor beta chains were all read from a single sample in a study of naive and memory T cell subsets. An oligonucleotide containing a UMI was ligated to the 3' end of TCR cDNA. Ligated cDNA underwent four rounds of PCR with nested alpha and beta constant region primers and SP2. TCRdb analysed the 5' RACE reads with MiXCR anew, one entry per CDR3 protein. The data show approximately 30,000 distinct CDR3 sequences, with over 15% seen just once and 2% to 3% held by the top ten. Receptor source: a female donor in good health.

Here the CDR3 DNA reads TGTGCCAGCAGCTGGACCGGGACTAGCGACTACAATGAGCAGTTCTTC. Translation: CASSWTGTSDYNEQFF. The chain couples TRBV7-2 to TRBJ2-1, with TRBD2 matching over 10 bases. Trimming cost V 4 bases and J 3 bases; bases outside gene matches: 6. The CDR3 loop spans 16 amino acids. The V gene's germline CDR1 is SGHTA and CDR2 FQGNSA.

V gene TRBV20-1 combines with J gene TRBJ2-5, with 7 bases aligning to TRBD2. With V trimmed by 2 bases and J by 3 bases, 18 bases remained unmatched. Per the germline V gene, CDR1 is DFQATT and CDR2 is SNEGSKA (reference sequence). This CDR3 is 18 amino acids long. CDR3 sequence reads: CSARRGEGYHAGKETQYF. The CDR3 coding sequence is TGCAGTGCTAGAAGAGGGGAGGGCTATCACGCTGGGAAAGAGACCCAGTACTTC.

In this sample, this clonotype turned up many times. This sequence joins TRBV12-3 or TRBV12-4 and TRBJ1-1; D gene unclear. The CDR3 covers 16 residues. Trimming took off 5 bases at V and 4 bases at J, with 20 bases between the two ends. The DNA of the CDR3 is TGTGCCAGCAGTGCGGGAAACTCGCTACCCCCCACTGAAGCTTTCTTT. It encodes CASSAGNSLPPTEAFF.

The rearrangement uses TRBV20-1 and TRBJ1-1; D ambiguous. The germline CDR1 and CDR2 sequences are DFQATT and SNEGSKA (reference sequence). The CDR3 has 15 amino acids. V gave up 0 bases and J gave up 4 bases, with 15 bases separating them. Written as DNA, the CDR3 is TGCAGTGCTAGAGATCAGCTCAGGAGATCCACTGAAGCTTTCTTT. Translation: CSARDQLRRSTEAFF.

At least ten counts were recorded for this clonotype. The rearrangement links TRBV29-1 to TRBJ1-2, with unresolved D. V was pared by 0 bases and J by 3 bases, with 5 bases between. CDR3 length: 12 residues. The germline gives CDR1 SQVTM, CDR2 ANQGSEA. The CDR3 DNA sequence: TGCAGCGTTGAAGATCTGGACTATGGCTACACCTTC. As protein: CSVEDLDYGYTF.

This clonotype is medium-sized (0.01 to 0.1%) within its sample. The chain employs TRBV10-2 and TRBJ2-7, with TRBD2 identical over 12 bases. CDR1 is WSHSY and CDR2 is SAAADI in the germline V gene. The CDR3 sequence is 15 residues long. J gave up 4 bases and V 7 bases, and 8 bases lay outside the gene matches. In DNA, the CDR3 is TGCGCCAGCACTCACGGGACTAGCGGGTCTTACGAGCAGTACTTC. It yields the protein CASTHGTSGSYEQYF.

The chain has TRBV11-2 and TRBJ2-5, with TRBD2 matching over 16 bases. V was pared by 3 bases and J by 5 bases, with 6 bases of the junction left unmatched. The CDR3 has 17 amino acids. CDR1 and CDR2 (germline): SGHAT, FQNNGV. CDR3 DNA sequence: TGTGCCAGCAGCTTTGGGACTAGCGGGGGGGCGTATGAGACCCAGTACTTC. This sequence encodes CASSFGTSGGAYETQYF.

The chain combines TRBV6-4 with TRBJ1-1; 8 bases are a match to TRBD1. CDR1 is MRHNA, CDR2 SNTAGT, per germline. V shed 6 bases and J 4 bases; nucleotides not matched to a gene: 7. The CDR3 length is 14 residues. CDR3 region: CASRPGGEGTEAFF. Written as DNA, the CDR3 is TGTGCCAGCAGACCAGGGGGCGAGGGCACTGAAGCTTTCTTT.

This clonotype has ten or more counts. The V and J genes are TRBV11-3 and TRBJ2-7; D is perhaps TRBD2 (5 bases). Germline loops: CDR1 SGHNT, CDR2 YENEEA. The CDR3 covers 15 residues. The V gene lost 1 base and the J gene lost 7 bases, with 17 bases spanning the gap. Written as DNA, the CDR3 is TGTGCCAGCAGCTTAGGTCAACGGGGATTGGGGGAGCAGTACTTC. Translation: CASSLGQRGLGEQYF. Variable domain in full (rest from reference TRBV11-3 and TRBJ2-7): EAGVVQSPRYKIIEKKQPVAFWCNPISGHNTLYWYLQNLGQGPELLIRYENEEAVDDSQLPKDRFSAERLKGVDSTLKIQPAELGDSAVYLCASSLGQRGLGEQYFGPGTRLTVT.

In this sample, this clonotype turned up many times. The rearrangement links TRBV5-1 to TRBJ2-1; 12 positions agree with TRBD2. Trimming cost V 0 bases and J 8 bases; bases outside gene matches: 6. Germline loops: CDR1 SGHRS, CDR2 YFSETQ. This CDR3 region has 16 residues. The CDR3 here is CASSLGLAGGIDEQFF. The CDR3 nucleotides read TGCGCCAGCAGCTTGGGGCTAGCGGGGGGGATCGATGAGCAGTTCTTC.

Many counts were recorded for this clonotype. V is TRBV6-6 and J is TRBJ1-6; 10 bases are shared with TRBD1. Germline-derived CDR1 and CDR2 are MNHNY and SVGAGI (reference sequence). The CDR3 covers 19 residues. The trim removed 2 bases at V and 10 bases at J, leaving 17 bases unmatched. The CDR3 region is CASSYTGNTGTGVRSPLHF. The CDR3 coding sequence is TGTGCCAGCAGTTACACGGGGAACACAGGGACAGGGGTGCGGTCACCCCTCCACTTT.

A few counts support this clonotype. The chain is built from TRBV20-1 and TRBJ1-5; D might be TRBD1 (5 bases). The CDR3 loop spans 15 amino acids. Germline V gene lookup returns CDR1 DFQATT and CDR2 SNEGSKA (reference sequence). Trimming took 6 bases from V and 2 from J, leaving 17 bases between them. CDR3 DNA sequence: TGCAGTGCCCCTCTGGGCGGGGGGGGCAATCAGCCCCAGCATTTT. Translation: CSAPLGGGGNQPQHF.

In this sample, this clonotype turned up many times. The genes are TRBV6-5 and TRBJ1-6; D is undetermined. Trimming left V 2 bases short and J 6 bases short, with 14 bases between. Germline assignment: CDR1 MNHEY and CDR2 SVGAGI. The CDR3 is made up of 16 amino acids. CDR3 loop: CASSYAQRPLNSPLHF. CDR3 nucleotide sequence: TGTGCCAGCAGTTACGCGCAAAGACCCCTTAATTCACCCCTCCACTTT.

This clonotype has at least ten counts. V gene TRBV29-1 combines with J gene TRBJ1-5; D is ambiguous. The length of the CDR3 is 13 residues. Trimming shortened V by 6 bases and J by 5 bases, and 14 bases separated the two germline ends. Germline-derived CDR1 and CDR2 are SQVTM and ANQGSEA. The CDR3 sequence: CSVQDGWDQPQHF. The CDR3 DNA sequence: TGCAGCGTCCAAGACGGATGGGATCAGCCCCAGCATTTT.

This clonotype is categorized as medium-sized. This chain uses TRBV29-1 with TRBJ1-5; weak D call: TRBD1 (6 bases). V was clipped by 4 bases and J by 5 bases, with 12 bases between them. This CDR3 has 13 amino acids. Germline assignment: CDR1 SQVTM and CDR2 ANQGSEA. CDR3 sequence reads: CSVARGADQPQHF. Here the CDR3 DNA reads TGCAGCGTTGCTCGGGGGGCCGATCAGCCCCAGCATTTT.

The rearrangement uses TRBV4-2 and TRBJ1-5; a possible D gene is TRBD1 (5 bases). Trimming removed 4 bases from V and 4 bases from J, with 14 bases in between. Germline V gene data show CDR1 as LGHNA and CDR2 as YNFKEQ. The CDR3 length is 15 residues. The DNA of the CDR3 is TGTGCCAGCAGCCTGTGGGACGGAGAGAATCAGCCCCAGCATTTT. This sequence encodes CASSLWDGENQPQHF.

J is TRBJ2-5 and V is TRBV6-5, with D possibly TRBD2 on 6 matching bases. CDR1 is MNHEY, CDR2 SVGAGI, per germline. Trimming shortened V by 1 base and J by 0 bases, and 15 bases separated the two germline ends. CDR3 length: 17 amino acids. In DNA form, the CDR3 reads TGTGCCAGCAGTTACTTCGAAATACGGGACTACCAAGAGACCCAGTACTTC. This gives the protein CASSYFEIRDYQETQYF.

The CDR3 reads CASSPRGTSGAYNEQFF. The CDR3 DNA sequence: TGTGCCAGCAGCCCACGAGGGACTAGCGGGGCGTACAATGAGCAGTTCTTC. The chain has TRBV9 and TRBJ2-1, with 13 bases identical to TRBD2. The ends lost 4 bases at V and 4 bases at J; junction bases unmatched: 8. The germline CDR1 and CDR2 sequences are SGDLS and YYNGEE. CDR3 length: 17 amino acids.

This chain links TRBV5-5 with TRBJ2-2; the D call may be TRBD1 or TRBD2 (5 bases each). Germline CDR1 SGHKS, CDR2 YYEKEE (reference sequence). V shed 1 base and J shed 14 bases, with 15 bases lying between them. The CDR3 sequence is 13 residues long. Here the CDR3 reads CASSLKGGDSLFF. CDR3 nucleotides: TGTGCCAGCAGCTTGAAAGGAGGTGACAGTCTGTTTTTT.

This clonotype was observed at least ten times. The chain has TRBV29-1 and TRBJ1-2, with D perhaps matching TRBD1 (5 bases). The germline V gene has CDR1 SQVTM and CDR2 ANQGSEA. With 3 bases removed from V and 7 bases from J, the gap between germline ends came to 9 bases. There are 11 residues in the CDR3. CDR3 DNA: TGCAGCGTTGAGGGGCGGTCTGGCTACACCTTC. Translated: CSVEGRSGYTF.

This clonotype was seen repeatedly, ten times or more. The CDR3 DNA sequence: TGCAGCGTTACGGACAGTGTTGACGAGCAGTACTTC. Protein product: CSVTDSVDEQYF. The chain combines TRBV29-1 with TRBJ2-7; possible D gene TRBD1, 6 bases. Per germline, CDR1 SQVTM and CDR2 ANQGSEA. The CDR3 length is 12 residues. Trimming removed 5 bases at V and 5 bases at J, with 13 bases between.

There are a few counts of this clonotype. CDR3: CASSVGSGELFF. CDR3 nucleotide sequence: TGTGCCAGCAGCGTAGGCTCCGGGGAGCTGTTTTTT. V usage is TRBV9 and J usage is TRBJ2-2, with D uncertain. Germline V lookup: CDR1 SGDLS, CDR2 YYNGEE. The CDR3 sequence is 12 residues long. V was pared by 0 bases and J by 6 bases, with 3 bases between.

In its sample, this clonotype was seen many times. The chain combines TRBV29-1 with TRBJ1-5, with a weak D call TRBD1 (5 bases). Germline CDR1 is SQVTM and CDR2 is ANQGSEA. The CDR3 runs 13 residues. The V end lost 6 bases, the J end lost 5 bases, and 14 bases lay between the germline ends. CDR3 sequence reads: CSVATGEDQPQHF. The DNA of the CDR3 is TGCAGCGTCGCGACGGGGGAGGATCAGCCCCAGCATTTT.